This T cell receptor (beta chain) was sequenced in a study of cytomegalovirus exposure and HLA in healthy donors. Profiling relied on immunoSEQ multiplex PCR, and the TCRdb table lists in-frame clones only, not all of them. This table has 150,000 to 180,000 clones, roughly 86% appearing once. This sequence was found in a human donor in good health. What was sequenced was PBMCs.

The CDR3 nucleotides are TGTGCCACCAGCAGAGATCGGGACAGGGCGGATACGCAGTATTTT. It translates to CATSRDRDRADTQYF. The chain joins TRBV15 to TRBJ2-3; 9 bases align to TRBD1. Germline loops: CDR1 LNHNV, CDR2 YYDKDF (reference sequence). This CDR3 is built from 15 residues. V lost 0 bases to trimming and J lost 6 bases; unmatched junction nucleotides: 4.